This T cell receptor (beta chain) was observed in a study of response to subunit inactivated influenza vaccine (dated by TCRdb to about 2018). Concerning the study at large: Deep quantitative T cell receptor repertoire profiling was used in the study to track responses to a trivalent subunit inactivated influenza vaccine. Study-level results and caveats: It was suggested by the authors that each seasonal influenza vaccination may recruit only a limited number of new T cells.

This clonotype has a handful of counts. This receptor's antigen is unknown. Qualities for individual bases were not recorded, and no much larger clone is one base off. This specimen's time point label, interpreted: around 45 days after influenza vaccine administration. Library method: RT-PCR. The run used an Illumina HiSeq 2500. The raw public data were reprocessed by TCRdb itself: fastp quality trimming at Q25, MiXCR clonotype calling, in-frame beta chains only. Every CDR3 protein is listed once, alongside the most common genes and DNA of its rows. This sample comprises over 450,000 distinct CDR3 sequences, 10% to 15% of them detected only once. The ten most abundant clones make up about 12% of the sample. The germline V gene (reference sequence) provides CDR1 GTSNPN and CDR2 SVGIG. Including the terminal cysteine and phenylalanine, the CDR3 comprises 17 residues. Only the CDR3 DNA stays, 51 bases, in frame from base 1. Germline trimming: 1 base from V, 2 bases from J; junction bases outside gene matches: 7.

The clonotype originates from a man aged 45-60 years who received an inactivated influenza vaccine. Donor details come from another sample of the same person, matched by shared clones. The sequence links TRBV30 to TRBJ2-1; TRBD2 aligns with 11 central bases. The specimen comprised PBMCs from blood, sampled 35 to 45 days after vaccination. Here the CDR3 is given as CAWSGGSGGAAYNEQFF. The bases are TGTGCCTGGAGTGGTGGTAGCGGGGGGGCGGCCTACAATGAGCAGTTCTTC.